These 16 T cell receptor beta chains came from one sample sequenced in a study of T cells in Graves' hyperthyroidism and ophthalmopathy. Regions amplified from RNA transcripts were the TCR beta CDR3 regions. When the TCR CDR3 underwent first-round RT-PCR, the HTBI primer set was used. TCRdb used MiXCR to reprocess the multiplex PCR reads, holding one entry per CDR3 protein. The top ten clones hold around 35% of a sample with around 340,000 distinct CDR3 sequences, approximately 16% of them seen once. Source material: blood. These receptors were obtained from a man aged 25 to 40 with Graves' hyperthyroidism.

CDR3 nucleotide sequence: TGTGCCAGCAGTGGCAGCCTAGCGTTACCCTACAATGAGCAGTTCTTC. Translation gives CASSGSLALPYNEQFF. The chain joins TRBV6-1 to TRBJ2-1, with D possibly being TRBD2 (6 bases). V lost 4 bases and J lost 2, with 15 bases in between. Germline V CDR1 and CDR2: MNHNS, SASEGT. The CDR3 loop spans 16 amino acids.

The chain recombines TRBV25-1 with TRBJ1-6; TRBD1 aligns across 9 bases. V lost 3 bases and J lost 10; bases outside the gene matches: 22. Germline V gene sequence: CDR1 MGHDK, CDR2 SYGVNS. The CDR3 is made up of 20 amino acids. CDR3 coding DNA: TGTGCCAGCAGTGACCCAAGGGACCCGGGACAGGGTACTAATGGGTCACCCCTCCACTTT. Protein product: CASSDPRDPGQGTNGSPLHF.

This clonotype was detected only a few times. V and J are TRBV27 and TRBJ2-1, with D possibly being TRBD1 (6 bases). CDR3 length equals 13 residues. Germline CDR1 and CDR2: MNHEY and SMNVEV (reference sequence). V was clipped by 3 bases and J by 8 bases, with 11 bases between them. CDR3 protein: CASSFGTSHEQFF. The CDR3 coding sequence is TGTGCCAGCAGTTTTGGGACATCTCATGAGCAGTTCTTC.

In its sample, this clonotype was seen many times. The V and J genes are TRBV20-1 and TRBJ2-7; 7 positions match TRBD1. The CDR3 totals 13 residues. V was clipped by 6 bases and J by 0 bases; unmatched bases: 5. CDR1 is DFQATT, CDR2 SNEGSKA, per germline (reference sequence). The CDR3 region has the DNA TGCAGTGCCAAGGGACAGAGCTCCTACGAGCAGTACTTC. Its translation: CSAKGQSSYEQYF.

This clonotype was seen repeatedly, ten times or more. V and J are TRBV30 and TRBJ1-3; D not resolved. V was cut by 1 base and J by 3 bases, with 13 bases left in between. The CDR3 runs 15 residues. From germline, CDR1 is GTSNPN and CDR2 SVGIG (reference sequence). The CDR3 DNA is TGTGCCTGGAGTGCCAGGAACCAAATTGGAAACACCATATATTTT. This encodes CAWSARNQIGNTIYF.

This clonotype was seen at least ten times. The chain uses TRBV3-1 and TRBJ2-1; D unresolved. The CDR3 has 12 residues. Trimming cost V 2 bases and J 1 base, with 0 bases left between them. From germline, CDR1 is LGHDT and CDR2 YNNKEL (reference sequence). CDR3 in amino acids: CASSQSYNEQFF. The CDR3, as DNA: TGTGCCAGCAGCCAATCCTACAATGAGCAGTTCTTC.

On this clonotype: A much larger clone differs by one base, so this may be a read error. This chain uses TRBV11-3 with TRBJ2-3, with D perhaps TRBD2 (5 bases). The germline V and J ends were trimmed by 4 bases and 6 bases, with 17 bases remaining between them. The germline V gene encodes CDR1 SGHNT and CDR2 YENEEA. This CDR3 is 15 amino acids long. The DNA for the CDR3 is TGTGCCAGCAGCTCGGAAATTCGGGATGGGGATACGCAGTATTTT. Its translation is CASSSEIRDGDTQYF.

This clonotype was seen a handful of times. This chain joins TRBV19 and TRBJ1-5; D unclear. V shed 5 bases and J shed 4 bases, with 9 bases lying between them. Germline V lookup: CDR1 LNHDA, CDR2 SQIVND (reference sequence). CDR3 length: 13 amino acids. The CDR3, as DNA: TGTGCCAGTAGTCCGGCCTTAAATCAGCCCCAGCATTTT. This sequence encodes CASSPALNQPQHF.

This clonotype occurred many times. V and J are TRBV12-3 or TRBV12-4 and TRBJ1-5; 9 bases are shared with TRBD1. V lost 2 bases, J lost 6 bases, and 5 bases stayed unmatched. The length of the CDR3 is 15 residues. CDR3 loop: CASSLRRQGVQPQHF. Here the CDR3 DNA reads TGTGCCAGCAGTTTAAGACGACAGGGGGTTCAGCCCCAGCATTTT.

This clonotype was observed a few times. The chain has TRBV29-1 and TRBJ2-1; 9 bases are shared with TRBD2. The CDR3 is made up of 14 amino acids. Germline CDR1 SQVTM, CDR2 ANQGSEA. J gave up 6 bases and V 5 bases, and 8 bases lay outside the gene matches. CDR3 sequence reads: CSVHGGRALNEQFF. The CDR3, as DNA: TGCAGCGTTCACGGCGGGAGGGCCCTCAATGAGCAGTTCTTC.

This clonotype was observed a few times. V usage is TRBV6-1 and J usage is TRBJ1-3, with unresolved D. V was trimmed by 2 bases and J by 9 bases, leaving 17 bases between them. There are 15 residues in the CDR3. Germline assignment: CDR1 MNHNS and CDR2 SASEGT. The CDR3 protein is CASSENPRILSTIYF. CDR3 DNA sequence: TGTGCCAGCAGTGAAAACCCAAGAATTTTAAGCACCATATATTTT.

This clonotype was observed a few times. The chain recombines TRBV12-3 or TRBV12-4 with TRBJ2-2, with 10 positions matching TRBD2. V lost 5 bases, J lost 7 bases, and 7 bases stayed unmatched. The CDR3 sequence is 15 residues long. Written as DNA, the CDR3 is TGTGCCAGCAGTCCCGAACTAGCGGGATACGGGGAGCTGTTTTTT. It codes for CASSPELAGYGELFF.

The chain is built from TRBV12-3 or TRBV12-4 and TRBJ2-7; tentative D call: TRBD1 (6 bases). The CDR3 length is 14 residues. The V gene lost 5 bases and the J gene lost 3 bases, with 14 bases spanning the gap. Written as DNA, the CDR3 is TGTGCCAGCAGTCCACAGGACAGTCTCTACGAGCAGTACTTC. It specifies CASSPQDSLYEQYF.

This clonotype was counted many times. The chain uses TRBV24-1 and TRBJ1-4; D is unresolved. CDR1 KGHDR and CDR2 SFDVKD come from the germline V gene. CDR3 size: 13 residues. The ends were cut back, 6 bases at V and 7 bases at J, with 11 bases in the middle. In DNA form, the CDR3 reads TGTGCCACCAGTCCGGACGGTGGTGAAAAACTGTTTTTT. Its protein product is CATSPDGGEKLFF.

This clonotype has more than one count but fewer than ten. A much bigger clone sits one base away, suggesting this may be a read error. The V call is TRBV2, the J call TRBJ1-5; 9 nucleotides match TRBD1. The V gene's germline CDR1 is SNHLY and CDR2 FYNNEI. V gave up 6 bases and J gave up 5 bases; unmatched junction bases: 5. The CDR3 extends over 14 amino acids. This CDR3 is CASRDRGLHQPQHF. For the CDR3, the DNA is TGTGCCAGCAGGGACAGGGGTTTGCATCAGCCCCAGCATTTT. The full variable domain, its missing parts supplied by reference TRBV2 and TRBJ1-5, is EPEVTQTPSHQVTQMGQEVILRCVPISNHLYFYWYRQILGQKVEFLVSFYNNEISEKSEIFDDQFSVERPDGSNFTLKIRSTKLEDSAMYFCASRDRGLHQPQHFGDGTRLSIL.

This rearrangement joins TRBV29-1 to TRBJ2-5; TRBD1 is a possible D gene (5 bases). This CDR3 has 12 residues. The germline V and J ends were trimmed by 3 bases and 3 bases, with 8 bases remaining between them. Per germline, CDR1 SQVTM and CDR2 ANQGSEA. DNA for the CDR3: TGCAGCGTTGAGCCAGGGAAAGAGACCCAGTACTTC. It codes for CSVEPGKETQYF.